A selection of T cell receptor beta chains follows, all from one sample in a study of T cells in Graves' hyperthyroidism and ophthalmopathy. In TCRdb, the multiplex PCR reads were re-called with MiXCR into one record per CDR3 protein. There are roughly 500,000 distinct CDR3 sequences in the sample; approximately 49% occur only once, and roughly 45% lies in the top ten. Sequencing used peripheral blood or thyroid tissue (not recorded which). These receptors all stem from an adult woman with Graves' disease, either hyperthyroidism or ophthalmopathy (not recorded which). CDR3s include the opening cysteine and the closing phenylalanine or tryptophan. The D gene is left open where the match is weak. Rows give clone size only sometimes, using once, few, many, or a class for an expanded clone.

J,size,D,V,CDR3,DNA
TRBJ1-2,.,.,TRBV15,CATSPRGVYYGHTF,TGTGCCACCAGCCCCCGGGGTGTTTACTATGGCCACACCTTC
TRBJ2-7,.,TRBD1,TRBV20-1,CSATNRTGNYEQYF,TGCAGTGCTACCAACCGGACAGGGAACTACGAGCAGTACTTC
TRBJ2-7,.,TRBD2,TRBV7-8,CATEGTSGSYEQYF,TGTGCCACCGAGGGGACTAGCGGGAGCTACGAGCAGTACTTC
TRBJ1-5,.,TRBD1,TRBV28,CARPTLRWDRKHQPQHF,TGTGCCAGACCAACCCTCCGCTGGGACAGGAAACATCAGCCCCAGCATTTT
TRBJ1-4,.,TRBD1,TRBV7-9,CASSSQGQGANEKLFF,TGTGCCAGCAGCTCCCAGGGACAGGGGGCGAATGAAAAACTGTTTTTT
TRBJ1-1,once,.,TRBV10-3,CAISDRGRTEAFF,TGTGCCATCAGTGACAGGGGAAGGACTGAAGCTTTCTTT
TRBJ1-5,.,.,TRBV20-1,CSARREGFGQPQHF,TGCAGTGCTAGGAGGGAGGGTTTCGGTCAGCCCCAGCATTTT
TRBJ1-2,many,.,TRBV11-2,CASSDGTYGYTF,TGCGCCAGCAGTGATGGGACCTATGGCTACACCTTC
TRBJ2-5,many,TRBD2,TRBV7-9,CASSPPGGGSETQYF,TGTGCCAGCAGCCCCCCGGGAGGGGGGAGTGAGACCCAGTACTTC
TRBJ1-2,once,.,TRBV12-3/TRBV12-4,CASSPVGIYGYTF,TGTGCCAGCAGCCCTGTTGGGATCTATGGCTACACCTTC
TRBJ2-7,.,TRBD2,TRBV29-1,CSSSGTIYEQYF,TGCAGCTCGAGCGGGACGATCTACGAGCAGTACTTC
TRBJ2-5,.,TRBD2,TRBV24-1,CATSDWTSGEETQYF,TGTGCCACCAGTGATTGGACTAGCGGTGAAGAGACCCAGTACTTC
TRBJ2-7,few,.,TRBV15,CATSRGWGYEQYF,TGTGCCACCAGCAGAGGCTGGGGCTACGAGCAGTACTTC
TRBJ2-7,.,TRBD2,TRBV29-1,CSVEDSGGSEQYF,TGCAGCGTTGAAGATAGCGGGGGTAGCGAGCAGTACTTC
TRBJ1-2,many,.,TRBV5-4,CASSPLDSGGYTF,TGTGCCAGCAGCCCTCTCGACAGCGGAGGCTACACCTTC
TRBJ2-5,many,.,TRBV9,CASSRAGRLQETQYF,TGTGCCAGCAGCCGGGCGGGCCGGCTCCAAGAGACCCAGTACTTC
TRBJ2-7,.,TRBD1,TRBV7-9,CASSRDRGLSYEQYF,TGTGCCAGCAGCCGAGACAGGGGGCTATCCTACGAGCAGTACTTC
TRBJ1-5,many,.,TRBV7-2,CASSAEYSNQPQHF,TGTGCCAGCAGCGCCGAGTATAGCAATCAGCCCCAGCATTTT
TRBJ2-5,many,TRBD1,TRBV7-7,CASSRGTGYQETQYF,TGTGCTAGCAGCAGAGGGACAGGGTACCAAGAGACCCAGTACTTC
TRBJ2-7,many,.,TRBV20-1,CSASVRGGPRYEQYF,TGCAGTGCTTCCGTTCGTGGCGGGCCGCGCTACGAGCAGTACTTC